These T cell receptor beta chains were read from a single sample in a study of blood T cell repertoires in COVID-19. Profiled with immunoSEQ multiplex PCR; TCRdb holds only in-frame clones, not every one. Found here are fewer than 700,000 clones, roughly 91% of them singletons; the top ten hold about 8%. Source material: peripheral blood. Receptors were obtained from a woman in her forties or fifties with COVID-19, enrolled during active disease. Both conserved end residues are part of each CDR3. A D gene is named only where the DNA matches it firmly. Expanded clones are given a class, and other clones once, few, many or no size at all.

size: -; D: -; V: TRBV6-1; J: TRBJ1-1; CDR3: CASSDGGYTEAFF; DNA: TGTGCCAGCAGTGATGGGGGCTACACTGAAGCTTTCTTT
size: -; D: -; V: TRBV5-1; J: TRBJ2-5; CDR3: CASSPLVSETQYF; DNA: TGCGCCAGCAGTCCCCTCGTGTCCGAGACCCAGTACTTC
size: -; D: TRBD2; V: TRBV13; J: TRBJ2-3; CDR3: CASSYSTGGGTDTQYF; DNA: TGTGCCAGCAGCTACTCAACGGGGGGGGGCACAGATACGCAGTATTTT
size: once; D: -; V: TRBV9; J: TRBJ1-2; CDR3: CASSALRSGYTF; DNA: TGTGCCAGCAGCGCTCTACGGTCAGGCTACACCTTC
size: -; D: TRBD1; V: TRBV5-1; J: TRBJ2-7; CDR3: CASSSVGQAYEQYF; DNA: TGCGCCAGCAGCTCCGTGGGACAGGCGTACGAGCAGTACTTC
size: once; D: TRBD1; V: TRBV10-2; J: TRBJ2-5; CDR3: CASMTGSEETQYF; DNA: TGCGCCAGCATGACAGGGTCGGAAGAGACCCAGTACTTC
size: -; D: -; V: TRBV18; J: TRBJ1-1; CDR3: CASSSGAGVRTEAFF; DNA: TGTGCCAGCTCTTCAGGGGCAGGGGTTCGGACTGAAGCTTTCTTT
size: -; D: -; V: TRBV28; J: TRBJ1-1; CDR3: CATLPLVDTEAFF; DNA: TGTGCCACGCTCCCACTGGTGGACACTGAAGCTTTCTTT
size: few; D: -; V: TRBV19; J: TRBJ1-1; CDR3: CASSLTGNTEAFF; DNA: TGTGCCAGTAGTCTTACAGGGAACACTGAAGCTTTCTTT
size: -; D: -; V: TRBV28; J: TRBJ2-5; CDR3: CASSLSGRQTQYF; DNA: TGTGCCAGCAGTTTATCAGGGCGGCAGACCCAGTACTTC
size: -; D: -; V: TRBV4-1; J: TRBJ2-1; CDR3: CASSQDPAGIRYNEQFF; DNA: TGCGCCAGCAGCCAAGATCCGGCAGGGATCCGATACAATGAGCAGTTCTTC
size: -; D: TRBD1; V: TRBV28; J: TRBJ2-3; CDR3: CASNRQGATGTDTQYF; DNA: TGTGCCAGCAACCGACAGGGGGCGACTGGCACAGATACGCAGTATTTT
size: -; D: TRBD2; V: TRBV5-4; J: TRBJ2-5; CDR3: CASSRDGGGALETQYF; DNA: TGTGCCAGCAGTCGGGATGGCGGGGGGGCCTTAGAGACCCAGTACTTC
size: -; D: -; V: TRBV25-1; J: TRBJ2-1; CDR3: CASSISGFYNEQFF; DNA: TGTGCCAGCTCCATCAGCGGCTTCTACAATGAGCAGTTCTTC
size: -; D: -; V: TRBV3-1/TRBV3-2; J: TRBJ1-3; CDR3: CASSQVSSSGNTIYF; DNA: TGTGCCAGCAGCCAAGTATCGAGCTCTGGAAACACCATATATTTT
size: -; D: TRBD1; V: TRBV18; J: TRBJ2-7; CDR3: CASSPRQGDNEQYF; DNA: TGTGCCAGCTCACCACGGCAGGGGGACAACGAGCAGTACTTC
size: -; D: -; V: TRBV19; J: TRBJ2-7; CDR3: CASSALTSGSSYEQYF; DNA: TGTGCCAGTAGTGCCCTGACGTCGGGGAGCTCCTACGAGCAGTACTTC
size: -; D: TRBD1; V: TRBV2; J: TRBJ1-3; CDR3: CASSWTGVGNTIYF; DNA: TGTGCCAGCAGCTGGACAGGGGTTGGAAACACCATATATTTT
size: -; D: -; V: TRBV27; J: TRBJ1-4; CDR3: CASSSLQGPNEKLFF; DNA: TGTGCCAGCAGTTCGTTACAGGGCCCTAATGAAAAACTGTTTTTT
size: -; D: -; V: TRBV7-2; J: TRBJ2-5; CDR3: CASSTTSRGETQYF; DNA: TGTGCCAGCAGCACCACTTCCCGGGGAGAGACCCAGTACTTC
size: -; D: -; V: TRBV5-1; J: TRBJ1-5; CDR3: CASSLSLGAQPQHF; DNA: TGCGCCAGCAGCTTGAGTCTGGGGGCTCAGCCCCAGCATTTT
size: -; D: -; V: TRBV5-6; J: TRBJ1-2; CDR3: CASSLTGIDYGYTF; DNA: TGTGCCAGCAGCTTGACAGGGATCGACTATGGCTACACCTTC
size: -; D: -; V: TRBV5-5; J: TRBJ1-4; CDR3: CASSLEVATTNEKLFF; DNA: TGTGCCAGCAGCTTGGAGGTAGCGACAACTAATGAAAAACTGTTTTTT
size: -; D: TRBD1; V: TRBV3-1/TRBV3-2; J: TRBJ1-1; CDR3: CASSQVTGGTEAFF; DNA: TGTGCCAGCAGCCAAGTCACAGGGGGCACTGAAGCTTTCTTT
size: once; D: TRBD1; V: TRBV14; J: TRBJ1-2; CDR3: CASSPLGQGGRNYGYTF; DNA: TGTGCCAGCAGCCCCTTGGGCCAGGGGGGAAGGAACTATGGCTACACCTTC
size: -; D: TRBD2; V: TRBV4-1; J: TRBJ2-1; CDR3: CASSQRLAGGYNEQFF; DNA: TGCGCCAGCAGCCAAAGACTAGCGGGGGGGTACAATGAGCAGTTCTTC
size: -; D: TRBD1; V: TRBV9; J: TRBJ1-5; CDR3: CASSVGQGGNQPQHF; DNA: TGTGCCAGCAGCGTAGGACAGGGGGGCAATCAGCCCCAGCATTTT
size: -; D: TRBD1; V: TRBV27; J: TRBJ2-1; CDR3: CASSDRGPYNEQFF; DNA: TGTGCCAGCAGCGACAGGGGGCCGTACAATGAGCAGTTCTTC
size: -; D: TRBD2; V: TRBV25-1; J: TRBJ2-2; CDR3: CASSESVAGGQFGELFF; DNA: TGTGCCAGCAGTGAATCGGTAGCGGGGGGGCAATTCGGGGAGCTGTTTTTT
size: -; D: -; V: TRBV24-1; J: TRBJ2-1; CDR3: CATSDTNGDEQFF; DNA: TGTGCCACCAGTGATACCAACGGGGATGAGCAGTTCTTC
size: -; D: TRBD2; V: TRBV11-2; J: TRBJ2-1; CDR3: CASSFGTSGAPFF; DNA: TGTGCCAGCAGCTTCGGGACTAGCGGGGCTCCGTTCTTC
size: -; D: TRBD1; V: TRBV24-1; J: TRBJ2-7; CDR3: CATSDSYRGDEQYF; DNA: TGTGCCACCAGTGATTCCTACAGGGGTGACGAGCAGTACTTC
size: -; D: TRBD1; V: TRBV6-5; J: TRBJ2-5; CDR3: CASSKGGGTETQYF; DNA: TGTGCCAGCAGCAAAGGGGGCGGAACGGAGACCCAGTACTTC
size: -; D: -; V: TRBV27; J: TRBJ1-4; CDR3: CASSFNRAEEKLFF; DNA: TGTGCCAGCAGCTTCAACAGGGCCGAGGAAAAACTGTTTTTT
size: -; D: -; V: TRBV25-1; J: TRBJ1-6; CDR3: CASRAGRAPLHF; DNA: TGTGCCAGCAGGGCCGGGAGGGCACCCCTCCACTTT
size: -; D: -; V: TRBV12-3/TRBV12-4; J: TRBJ2-5; CDR3: CASSPDSKETQYF; DNA: TGTGCCAGCAGTCCCGACAGTAAAGAGACCCAGTACTTC
size: -; D: -; V: TRBV28; J: TRBJ1-2; CDR3: CASRTGGDYGYTF; DNA: TGTGCCAGCAGAACAGGAGGGGACTATGGCTACACCTTC
size: once; D: -; V: TRBV5-1; J: TRBJ1-4; CDR3: CASSPMGAANEKLFF; DNA: TGCGCCAGCAGCCCGATGGGGGCGGCTAATGAAAAACTGTTTTTT
size: few; D: -; V: TRBV2; J: TRBJ1-1; CDR3: CASSVRSANTEAFF; DNA: TGTGCCAGCAGTGTTAGATCCGCGAACACTGAAGCTTTCTTT
size: -; D: TRBD1; V: TRBV27; J: TRBJ2-7; CDR3: CASSAGTGDYEQYF; DNA: TGTGCCAGCAGTGCCGGGACAGGGGACTACGAGCAGTACTTC
size: -; D: -; V: TRBV5-6; J: TRBJ1-1; CDR3: CASSSGGTEAFF; DNA: TGTGCCAGCAGCTCCGGGGGGACTGAAGCTTTCTTT